This passage covers 5 T cell receptor beta chains from one sample sequenced in a study of response to subunit inactivated influenza vaccine (dated by TCRdb to the late 2010s). The library was made by RT-PCR. This sample was sequenced with an Illumina HiSeq 2500. The public reads were reprocessed in TCRdb via fastp at Q25 and MiXCR, keeping in-frame beta chains. Duplicate CDR3 protein sequences are folded into a single record with the most common DNA and genes. The sample table records 750,000 to 850,000 distinct CDR3 sequences; less than 20% of these occur just once. The ten largest account for 11% of the sample. The sample in question was PBMCs from blood, obtained roughly 5 days after vaccination. These receptors originate from a man between 50 and 59 years old who received an inactivated influenza vaccine. Donor details come from another sample of the same person, matched by shared clones.

This clonotype was seen ten or more times. The rearrangement links TRBV18 to TRBJ2-5; D ambiguous. The CDR3 covers 12 residues. Germline V CDR1 and CDR2: KGHSH, LQKENI. V shed 3 bases and J shed 5 bases, with 7 bases lying between them. CDR3 region: CASSPRMETQYF. The CDR3 DNA sequence: TGTGCCAGCTCACCGCGTATGGAGACCCAGTACTTC.

This clonotype occurred a few times. The chain is built from TRBV4-3 and TRBJ2-3; 9 bases match TRBD2. V shed 5 bases, J shed 1 base, and the junction held 4 bases outside the gene matches. The length of the CDR3 is 15 residues. Looked up from germline, CDR1 is LGHNA and CDR2 is YSLEER. The CDR3 region is CASSSSGMRTDTQYF. CDR3 bases: TGCGCCAGCAGCTCTAGCGGGATGCGCACAGATACGCAGTATTTT.

This clonotype was seen more than once but under ten times. The J gene is TRBJ2-1, the V gene TRBV9; TRBD1 agrees at 9 bases. Per germline, CDR1 SGDLS and CDR2 YYNGEE. V dropped 2 bases and J dropped 5; count of bases not matched to a gene: 8. CDR3 length: 16 residues. The CDR3 nucleotides are TGTGCCAGCAGCGTGGTTGGGACAGGGATTAACAATGAGCAGTTCTTC. Protein product: CASSVVGTGINNEQFF.

This clonotype occurred once. The rearrangement links TRBV20-1 to TRBJ1-6, with D possibly TRBD1 on 5 matching bases. The CDR3 sequence is 13 residues long. Germline V gene lookup returns CDR1 DFQATT and CDR2 SNEGSKA (reference sequence). Trimming shortened V by 5 bases and J by 9 bases, and 14 bases separated the two germline ends. This CDR3 is CSAPTEGRSPLHF. CDR3 coding DNA: TGCAGTGCTCCGACTGAGGGGCGTTCACCCCTCCACTTT.

This clonotype was observed many times. The rearrangement joins TRBV7-2 to TRBJ1-1; D is uncertain. Germline loops: CDR1 SGHTA, CDR2 FQGNSA. The CDR3 is made up of 12 amino acids. Trimming took off 5 bases at V and 4 bases at J, with 8 bases between the two ends. The CDR3 DNA is TGTGCCAGCAGCCCGCCGGGCACTGAAGCTTTCTTT. It yields the protein CASSPPGTEAFF.